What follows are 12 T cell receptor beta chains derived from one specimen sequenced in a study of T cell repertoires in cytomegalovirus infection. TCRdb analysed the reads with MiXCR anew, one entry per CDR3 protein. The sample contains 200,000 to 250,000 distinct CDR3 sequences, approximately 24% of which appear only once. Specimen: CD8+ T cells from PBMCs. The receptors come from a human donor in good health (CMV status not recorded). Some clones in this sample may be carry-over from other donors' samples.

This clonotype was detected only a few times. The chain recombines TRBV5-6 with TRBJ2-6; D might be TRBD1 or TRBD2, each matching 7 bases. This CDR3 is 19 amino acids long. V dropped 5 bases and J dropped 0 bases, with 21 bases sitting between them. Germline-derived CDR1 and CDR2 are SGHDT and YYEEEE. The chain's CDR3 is CASSSPTGRGRSGANVLTF. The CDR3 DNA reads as TGTGCCAGCAGTAGCCCGACAGGGAGGGGACGCTCTGGGGCCAACGTCCTGACTTTC.

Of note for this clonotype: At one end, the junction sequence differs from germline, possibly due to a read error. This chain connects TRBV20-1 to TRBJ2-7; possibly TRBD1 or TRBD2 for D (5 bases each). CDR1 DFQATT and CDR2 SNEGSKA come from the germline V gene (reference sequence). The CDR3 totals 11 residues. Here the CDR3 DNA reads TGCAGTGCAGATACCGGGACCTCGGTAGACTTC. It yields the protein CSADTGTSVDF.

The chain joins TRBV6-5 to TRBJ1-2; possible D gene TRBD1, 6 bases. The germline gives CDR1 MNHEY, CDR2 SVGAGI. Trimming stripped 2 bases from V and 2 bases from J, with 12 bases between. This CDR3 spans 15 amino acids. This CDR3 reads CASSYTGHGNYGYTF. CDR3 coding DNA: TGTGCCAGCAGTTACACGGGACACGGGAACTATGGCTACACCTTC.

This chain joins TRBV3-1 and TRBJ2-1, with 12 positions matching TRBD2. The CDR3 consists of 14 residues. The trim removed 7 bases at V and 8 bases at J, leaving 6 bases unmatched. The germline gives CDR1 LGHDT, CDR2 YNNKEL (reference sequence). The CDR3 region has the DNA TGTGCCAGCACAGCTAGCGGGGGGGCCTATGAGCAGTTCTTC. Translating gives CASTASGGAYEQFF.

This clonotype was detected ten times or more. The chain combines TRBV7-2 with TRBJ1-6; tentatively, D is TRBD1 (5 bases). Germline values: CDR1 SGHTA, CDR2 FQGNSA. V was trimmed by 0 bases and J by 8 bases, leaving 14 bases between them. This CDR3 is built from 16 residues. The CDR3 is CASSLALDTPYSPLHF. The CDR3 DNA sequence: TGTGCCAGCAGCTTAGCGCTGGACACCCCCTATTCACCCCTCCACTTT.

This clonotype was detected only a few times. In nucleotides, the CDR3 is TGTGCCACCAGTGCTCGGGACAGGCCTATGAACACTGAAGCTTTCTTT. Translation gives CATSARDRPMNTEAFF. The J gene is TRBJ1-1, the V gene TRBV24-1, with 8 bases fitting TRBD1. The CDR3 runs to 16 residues. CDR1 and CDR2 from the germline V gene are KGHDR and SFDVKD. V gave up 5 bases and J gave up 0 bases; unmatched junction bases: 7.

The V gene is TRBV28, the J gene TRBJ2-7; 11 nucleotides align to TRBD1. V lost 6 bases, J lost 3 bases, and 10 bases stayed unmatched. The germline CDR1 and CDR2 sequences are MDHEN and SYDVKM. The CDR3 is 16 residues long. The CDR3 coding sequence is TGTGCCAGCAGATCCTCTGGGGACAGGGGGTACTACGAGCAGTACTTC. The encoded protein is CASRSSGDRGYYEQYF.

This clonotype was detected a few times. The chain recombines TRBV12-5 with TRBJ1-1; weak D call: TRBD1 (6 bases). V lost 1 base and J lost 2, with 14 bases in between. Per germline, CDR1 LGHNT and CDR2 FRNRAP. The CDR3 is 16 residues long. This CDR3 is CASGLETTGLNTEAFF. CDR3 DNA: TGTGCTAGTGGTTTGGAGACCACAGGGCTCAACACTGAAGCTTTCTTT.

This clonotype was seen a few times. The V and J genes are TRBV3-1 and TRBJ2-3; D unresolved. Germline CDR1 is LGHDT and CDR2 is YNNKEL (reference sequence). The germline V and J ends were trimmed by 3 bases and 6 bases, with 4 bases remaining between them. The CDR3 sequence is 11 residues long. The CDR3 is CASSQGDTQYF. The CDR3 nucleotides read TGTGCCAGCAGCCAGGGGGATACGCAGTATTTT.

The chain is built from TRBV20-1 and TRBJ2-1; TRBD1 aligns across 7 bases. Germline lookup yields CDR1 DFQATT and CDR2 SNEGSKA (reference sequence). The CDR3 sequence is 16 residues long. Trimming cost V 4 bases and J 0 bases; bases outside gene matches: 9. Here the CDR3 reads CSATETGSGSYNEQFF. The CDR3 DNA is TGCAGTGCTACGGAGACAGGGTCGGGCTCCTACAATGAGCAGTTCTTC.

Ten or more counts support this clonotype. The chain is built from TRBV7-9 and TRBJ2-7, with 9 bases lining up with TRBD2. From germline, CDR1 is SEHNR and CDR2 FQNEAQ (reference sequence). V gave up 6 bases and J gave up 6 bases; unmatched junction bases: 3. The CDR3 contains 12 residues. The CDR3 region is CASSLAGSEQYF. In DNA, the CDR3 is TGTGCCAGCAGTCTAGCGGGGAGCGAGCAGTACTTC.

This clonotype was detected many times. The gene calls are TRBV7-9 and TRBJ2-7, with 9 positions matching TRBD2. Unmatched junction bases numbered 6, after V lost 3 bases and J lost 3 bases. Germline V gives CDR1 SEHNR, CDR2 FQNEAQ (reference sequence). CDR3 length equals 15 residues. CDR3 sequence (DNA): TGTGCCAGCAGCTTTAGCGGGGGAAGTATCTACGAGCAGTACTTC. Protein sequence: CASSFSGGSIYEQYF.